The 6 T cell receptor beta chains listed next were all sequenced from one sample in a study of OX40 agonist ivuxolimab in advanced cancers. Libraries came from the immunoSEQ multiplex PCR assay. TCRdb re-hosts the immuneACCESS table, in-frame sequences only. Its copies lack some clones; in the studies checked, an unresolved V gene accounts for under half of them, and the cause for the rest is not known. In this sample the table shows 60,000 to 70,000 clones, 80% of which occur a single time. Roughly 1.2% of the sample rests with the top ten. This material consisted of CD4+ or CD8+ T cells sorted from blood, taken in a trial of the OX40 agonist ivuxolimab. The receptor source for this set is an adult with an advanced solid tumor such as melanoma, head and neck, liver or kidney cancer.

This clone has a single count. V and J are TRBV4-1 and TRBJ2-1, with D perhaps TRBD2 (6 bases). This CDR3 is built from 17 residues. Germline V CDR1 and CDR2: MGHRA, YSYEKL. The ends were cut back, 4 bases at V and 0 bases at J, with 16 bases in the middle. CDR3 protein: CASSRAGGANSYNEQFF. DNA of the CDR3: TGCGCCAGCAGCCGCGCTGGCGGGGCAAACTCCTACAATGAGCAGTTCTTC.

The gene calls are TRBV6-5 and TRBJ1-1; no clear D. Per germline, CDR1 MNHEY and CDR2 SVGAGI. This CDR3 has 11 residues. Trimming pared 9 bases from V and 5 bases from J, leaving 10 bases between. The CDR3 DNA is TGTGCCAGTCCGCGAGGAACTGAAGCTTTCTTT. Translated, it gives CASPRGTEAFF.

This clone was recorded once. The rearrangement joins TRBV7-2 to TRBJ1-1; D unclear. V was cut by 4 bases and J by 0 bases, with 9 bases left in between. Germline V gene sequence: CDR1 SGHTA, CDR2 FQGNSA. The CDR3 is made up of 14 amino acids. Written as DNA, the CDR3 is TGTGCCAGCAGCTCGGGCCCAATGAACACTGAAGCTTTCTTT. Protein sequence: CASSSGPMNTEAFF.

The chain is built from TRBV5-4 and TRBJ1-2; a weak D match, TRBD1 (6 bases). The ends were cut back, 4 bases at V and 7 bases at J, with 17 bases in the middle. Germline-derived CDR1 and CDR2 are SGHNT and YYREEE (reference sequence). This CDR3 has 14 residues. This chain's CDR3 is CASSRTTGRGGYTF. CDR3 DNA sequence: TGTGCCAGCAGCCGTACCACAGGGAGGGGTGGCTACACCTTC.

The chain employs TRBV5-4 and TRBJ2-7; 10 bases align to TRBD2. The germline V gene encodes CDR1 SGHNT and CDR2 YYREEE (reference sequence). The V gene end was trimmed by 3 bases and the J gene end by 3 bases; junction bases not matched to a gene: 3. This CDR3 has 14 amino acids. Here the CDR3 DNA reads TGTGCCAGCAGCTCCGGACTAGCGGTCTACGAGCAGTACTTC. Amino acids: CASSSGLAVYEQYF.

This rearrangement joins TRBV4-3 to TRBJ2-1, with 8 bases fitting TRBD2. This CDR3 is built from 16 residues. The germline V gene has CDR1 LGHNA and CDR2 YSLEER. Germline trimming cut 0 bases from V and 7 bases from J; bases unmatched to any gene: 8. The CDR3 sequence is CASSQDWSGGRNEQFF. The CDR3, as DNA: TGCGCCAGCAGCCAAGATTGGAGCGGGGGCCGTAATGAGCAGTTCTTC.